Listed below are T cell receptor beta chains from one sample, sequenced in a study of shared clonotypes between healthy human individuals. Method: immunoSEQ multiplex PCR; TCRdb's copy keeps in-frame clones and lacks some. In the table there are some 480,000 clones, 70% to 80% of which are singletons. The sample taken for sequencing was PBMCs. The receptors derive from a woman in her forties in good health. Some clones in this sample may be carry-over from other donors' samples. Both conserved end residues are part of each CDR3. The order of the fields is V gene, clone size, D gene, J gene, CDR3 DNA, CDR3 protein. A D gene is named only where the DNA matches it firmly. Clone sizes are given selectively: once, few, many, or a class where the clone is expanded.

TRBV4-2	many	TRBD2	TRBJ2-3	TGTGCCAGCAGCCAAGCCCAATCGGCGGGAGGGGGAGATACGCAGTATTTT	CASSQAQSAGGGDTQYF
TRBV7-2	-	-	TRBJ2-7	TGTGCCAGCAGCTTAAACGCCGGGCAGTCCTACGAGCAGTACTTC	CASSLNAGQSYEQYF
TRBV10-2	-	-	TRBJ2-3	TGCGCCAGCAGCGTGACTAGAACAGATACGCAGTATTTT	CASSVTRTDTQYF
TRBV7-2	-	-	TRBJ2-3	TGTGCCAGCAGCTTTGGGTCTAGCACAGATACGCAGTATTTT	CASSFGSSTDTQYF
TRBV19	few	TRBD1	TRBJ1-2	TGTGCCAGTAGTATACTCGACAGGGTTTTGAACTATGGCTACACCTTC	CASSILDRVLNYGYTF
TRBV4-3	-	-	TRBJ2-1	TGCGCCAGCAGCCAACAGCGGTACTCCTACAATGAGCAGTTCTTC	CASSQQRYSYNEQFF
TRBV2	once	TRBD2	TRBJ2-2	TGTGCCAGCAGTCGACTAGCGGGAGGTGCCACCGGGGAGCTGTTTTTT	CASSRLAGGATGELFF
TRBV7-3	-	TRBD1	TRBJ2-7	TGTGCCAGCAGCCCAGGACAGGGCTTCTACGAGCAGTACTTC	CASSPGQGFYEQYF
TRBV11-2	-	-	TRBJ1-5	TGTGCCAGCAGCTTAGCAGGGCGCAATCAGCCCCAGCATTTT	CASSLAGRNQPQHF
TRBV5-1	few	TRBD2	TRBJ2-2	TGCGCCAGCAGTCCCGGGACTAGCGGGAGGTCTACCGGGGAGCTGTTTTTT	CASSPGTSGRSTGELFF
TRBV10-1	-	-	TRBJ1-1	TGCGCCAGACGAGGGACGGCGGGAGGGGAAGCTTTCTTT	CARRGTAGGEAFF
TRBV30	-	-	TRBJ1-5	TGTGCCTGGAGTCCGGCCGGTGGTCGAGGCAATCAGCCCCAGCATTTT	CAWSPAGGRGNQPQHF
TRBV7-3	-	-	TRBJ2-5	TGTGCCAGCAGCTTTGGTTTGGCCTACCAAGAGACCCAGTACTTC	CASSFGLAYQETQYF
TRBV29-1	-	TRBD2	TRBJ2-1	TGCAGCCCGAAACTAGCGGGGGGATACAATGAGCAGTTCTTC	CSPKLAGGYNEQFF
TRBV7-2	-	TRBD2	TRBJ2-1	TGTGCCAGCAGCGCGGGACTAGTCAATGAGCAGTTCTTC	CASSAGLVNEQFF
TRBV6-4	-	-	TRBJ2-1	TGTGCCAGCAGTGACTCCGGCCTGACTTCGGCCAATGAGCAGTTCTTC	CASSDSGLTSANEQFF
TRBV30	few	TRBD1	TRBJ1-6	TGTGCCTGGACCCTCGGGACAGACAATTCACCCCTCCACTTT	CAWTLGTDNSPLHF
TRBV5-1	-	TRBD1	TRBJ2-7	TGCGCCAGCAGCTTGGCAGGGACAGCCGGCGGTACTTACGAGCAGTACTTC	CASSLAGTAGGTYEQYF
TRBV2	-	-	TRBJ2-7	TGTGCCAGCAGCGGACAGTACGAGCAGTACTTC	CASSGQYEQYF
TRBV7-6	-	-	TRBJ1-1	TGTGCCAGCAGCTTTGGACAGTTGAACACTGAAGCTTTCTTT	CASSFGQLNTEAFF
TRBV6-6	-	-	TRBJ2-5	TGTGCCAGCACTCCTGGACTATCGGGAGAGACCCAGTACTTC	CASTPGLSGETQYF
TRBV30	many	-	TRBJ1-1	TGTGCCTGGAGTCAGGACGGGGGGTCCACTGAAGCTTTCTTT	CAWSQDGGSTEAFF
TRBV18	-	-	TRBJ2-4	TGTGCCAGCTCACCCACAACTCCCCCGAACATTCAGTACTTC	CASSPTTPPNIQYF
TRBV7-6	-	-	TRBJ2-7	TGTGCCAGCAGCTTAAACAGGGCCTACGAGCAGTACTTC	CASSLNRAYEQYF
TRBV28	-	-	TRBJ2-7	TGTGCCAGCAGTTTCAGTTTCTCGGCTAGCTCCTACGAGCAGTACTTC	CASSFSFSASSYEQYF
TRBV30	-	-	TRBJ2-7	TGTGCCTGGAGCTTCGGCTACGAGCAGTACTTC	CAWSFGYEQYF
TRBV28	-	-	TRBJ1-2	TGTGCCAGCAGTTTCGGGGCGGACAACTATGGCTACACCTTC	CASSFGADNYGYTF
TRBV5-6	-	TRBD2	TRBJ2-5	TGTGCCAGCAGCCCTCTAGCGGGAGGGCGGGGGGAGACCCAGTACTTC	CASSPLAGGRGETQYF
TRBV2	-	-	TRBJ2-7	TGTGCCAGCATGATGGAACAGGGTGGGCAGTACTTC	CASMMEQGGQYF
TRBV12-5	-	-	TRBJ1-6	TGTGCTAGTCCACGTTGGGGGCGGGATTCACCCCTCCACTTT	CASPRWGRDSPLHF
TRBV5-5	-	TRBD1	TRBJ1-4	TGTGCCAGCAGTGGCGGGACAGGGGGGGAAAAACTGTTTTTT	CASSGGTGGEKLFF
TRBV5-1	-	-	TRBJ2-5	TGCGCCAGCAGCTTGGGCCCAACCCCACAAGAGACCCAGTACTTC	CASSLGPTPQETQYF
TRBV7-8	-	-	TRBJ2-7	TGTGCCAGCAGCCCCGGGACGGTCTACGAGCAGTACTTC	CASSPGTVYEQYF
TRBV9	once	-	TRBJ2-6	TGTGCCAGCAGCGTAGAGCCAGGGTCCTCCGCTGGGGCCAACGTCCTGACTTTC	CASSVEPGSSAGANVLTF
TRBV28	-	-	TRBJ2-2	TGTGCCAGCAGTTTGTTCTCCGGGGAGCTGTTTTTT	CASSLFSGELFF
TRBV4-2	few	-	TRBJ2-7	TGTGCCAGCAGCCCCCGAGGGGATACCTACGAGCAGTACTTC	CASSPRGDTYEQYF
TRBV5-1	-	TRBD1	TRBJ1-4	TGCGCCAGCAGCCCACAGGGGGCGGGTGAAAAACTGTTTTTT	CASSPQGAGEKLFF
TRBV14	-	TRBD2	TRBJ2-1	TGTGCCAGCAGCCAGGTGGGGGGGTACAATGAGCAGTTCTTC	CASSQVGGYNEQFF
TRBV5-1	few	TRBD1	TRBJ1-4	TGCGCCAGCAGGGGACAGGAGAATGAAAAACTGTTTTTT	CASRGQENEKLFF
TRBV29-1	-	-	TRBJ2-1	TGCAGCGTTGTTGTAGGGACTCAATCCTACAATGAGCAGTTCTTC	CSVVVGTQSYNEQFF
TRBV5-4	-	TRBD2	TRBJ2-5	TGTGCCAGCAGGCCGACTAGCGGGAGAGAGACCCAGTACTTC	CASRPTSGRETQYF
TRBV6-1	few	-	TRBJ1-2	TGTGCCAGCAGTGGAGAACGGGACATATATGGCTACACCTTC	CASSGERDIYGYTF
TRBV2	-	-	TRBJ2-7	TGTGCCAGCAGTGCTTATGACGAGCAGTACTTC	CASSAYDEQYF
TRBV6-6	few	-	TRBJ1-3	TGTGCCAGCAGTTATCCGGCGGGCAGCTCTGGAAACACCATATATTTT	CASSYPAGSSGNTIYF
TRBV15	few	-	TRBJ2-3	TGTGCCACCAGCAGGGGGACGGAGTCCACAGATACGCAGTATTTT	CATSRGTESTDTQYF
TRBV19	-	TRBD2	TRBJ2-3	TGTGCCAGTAGTAAGGGACTAGCGGGAGGAGGCGATACGCAGTATTTT	CASSKGLAGGGDTQYF
TRBV4-2	-	TRBD2	TRBJ2-1	TGTGCCAGCAGCCAAGAGCAGCGGGGATCCTACAATGAGCAGTTCTTC	CASSQEQRGSYNEQFF
TRBV25-1	-	-	TRBJ2-3	TGTGCCAGCAGCCCAGAGACAGGTACCGGTCCTTCAGATACGCAGTATTTT	CASSPETGTGPSDTQYF
TRBV30	-	TRBD1	TRBJ1-6	TGTGCCTGGACCGAAGGGGGCGCAGGTTCACCCCTCCACTTT	CAWTEGGAGSPLHF
TRBV2	-	-	TRBJ2-7	TGTGCCAGCGGAGCCCGGGATGGCTCCTACGAGCAGTACTTC	CASGARDGSYEQYF
TRBV7-9	-	-	TRBJ2-1	TGTGCCAGCATACCACAGGGGAGGAATGAGCAGTTCTTC	CASIPQGRNEQFF